This T cell receptor beta chain derives from a study of shared clonotypes between healthy human individuals. Assay: immunoSEQ multiplex PCR; the TCRdb copy retains only in-frame clones and omits some. The sample shows under 1,100,000 clones, approximately 80% of them seen only once. The CDR3 consists of 15 residues. The trim removed 4 bases at V and 8 bases at J, leaving 8 bases unmatched. The sequence derives from a young man in good health. Some clones in this sample may be carry-over from other donors' samples. V and J are TRBV23-1 and TRBJ1-4; the match to TRBD1 covers 9 bases. TRBV23-1 belongs to the ORF category, with a function that is uncertain. The specimen sequenced was memory CD4+ T cells from PBMCs. Subset indicated: CD45RA-negative fraction. CDR3 loop: CASSRTGTGKEKLFF. DNA of the CDR3: TGCGCCAGCAGTCGGACCGGGACAGGGAAGGAAAAACTGTTTTTT.